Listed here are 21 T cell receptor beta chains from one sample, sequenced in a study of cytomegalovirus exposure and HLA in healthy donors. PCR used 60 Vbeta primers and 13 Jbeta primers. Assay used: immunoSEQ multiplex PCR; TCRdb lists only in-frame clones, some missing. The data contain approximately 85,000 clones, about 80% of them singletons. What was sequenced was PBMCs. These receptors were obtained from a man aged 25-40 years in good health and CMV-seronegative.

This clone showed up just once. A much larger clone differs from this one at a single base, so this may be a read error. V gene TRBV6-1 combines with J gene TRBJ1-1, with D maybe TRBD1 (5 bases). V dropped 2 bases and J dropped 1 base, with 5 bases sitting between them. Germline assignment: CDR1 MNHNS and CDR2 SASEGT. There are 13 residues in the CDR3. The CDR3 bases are TGTGCCAGCAGTGAACAGGGGAACACTGAAGCTTTCTTT. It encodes CASSEQGNTEAFF.

CDR3 bases: TGTGCCACCAGCAGAACAGGGATGTCTCCCGGCACCCGAAACACCATATATTTT. This gives the protein CATSRTGMSPGTRNTIYF. The chain carries TRBV15 and TRBJ1-3; tentative D call: TRBD1 (6 bases). Germline V gene sequence: CDR1 LNHNV, CDR2 YYDKDF (reference sequence). The CDR3 is made up of 18 amino acids. The germline V and J ends were trimmed by 2 bases and 5 bases, with 22 bases remaining between them.

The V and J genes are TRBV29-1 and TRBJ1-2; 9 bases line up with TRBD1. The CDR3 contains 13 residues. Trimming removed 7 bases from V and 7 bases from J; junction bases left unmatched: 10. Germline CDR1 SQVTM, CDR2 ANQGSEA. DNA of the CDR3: TGCAGCGCCGGAACAGGGGGCGCGGGTGGCTACACCTTC. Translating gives CSAGTGGAGGYTF.

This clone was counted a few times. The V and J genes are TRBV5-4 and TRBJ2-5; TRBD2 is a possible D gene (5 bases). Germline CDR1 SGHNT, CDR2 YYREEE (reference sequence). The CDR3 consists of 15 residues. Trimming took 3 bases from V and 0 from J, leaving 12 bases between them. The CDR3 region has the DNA TGTGCCAGCAGCTCAAGCGGTTACTACCAAGAGACCCAGTACTTC. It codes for CASSSSGYYQETQYF.

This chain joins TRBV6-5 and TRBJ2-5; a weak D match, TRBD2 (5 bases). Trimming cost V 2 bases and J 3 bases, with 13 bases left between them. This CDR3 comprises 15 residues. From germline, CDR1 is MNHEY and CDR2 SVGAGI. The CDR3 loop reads CASSYNSASKETQYF. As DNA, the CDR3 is TGTGCCAGCAGTTACAACTCGGCTAGCAAAGAGACCCAGTACTTC.

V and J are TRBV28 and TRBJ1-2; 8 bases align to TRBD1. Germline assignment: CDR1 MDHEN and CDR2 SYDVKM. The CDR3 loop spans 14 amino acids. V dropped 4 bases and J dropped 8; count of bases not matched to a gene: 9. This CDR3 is CASSSQGALLGYTF. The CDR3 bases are TGTGCCAGCAGTTCGCAGGGGGCCCTATTAGGCTACACCTTC.

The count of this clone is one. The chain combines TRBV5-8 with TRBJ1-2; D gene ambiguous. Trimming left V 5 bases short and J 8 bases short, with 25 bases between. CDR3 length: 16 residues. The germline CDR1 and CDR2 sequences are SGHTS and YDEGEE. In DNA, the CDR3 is TGTGCCAGCAGTTCTATCAACAGATGGGCAAGTGGGGGCTACACCTTC. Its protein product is CASSSINRWASGGYTF.

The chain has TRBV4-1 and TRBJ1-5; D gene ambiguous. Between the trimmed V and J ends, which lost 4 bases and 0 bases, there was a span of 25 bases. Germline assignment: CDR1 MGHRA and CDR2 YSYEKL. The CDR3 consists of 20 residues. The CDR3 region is CASSPLYRELSADSNQPQHF. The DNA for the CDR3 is TGCGCCAGCAGCCCCCTCTACCGGGAACTCAGCGCCGATAGCAATCAGCCCCAGCATTTT.

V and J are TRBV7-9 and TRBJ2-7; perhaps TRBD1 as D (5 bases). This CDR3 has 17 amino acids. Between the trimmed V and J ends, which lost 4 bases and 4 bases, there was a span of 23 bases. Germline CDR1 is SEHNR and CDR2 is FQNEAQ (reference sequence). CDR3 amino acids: CASSSKVPTASFYEQYF. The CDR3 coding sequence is TGTGCCAGCAGCTCTAAGGTTCCGACAGCGTCATTTTACGAGCAGTACTTC. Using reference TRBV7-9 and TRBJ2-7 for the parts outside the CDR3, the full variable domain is DTGVSQNPRHKITKRGQNVTFRCDPISEHNRLYWYRQTLGQGPEFLTYFQNEAQLEKSRLLSDRFSAERPKGSFSTLEIQRTEQGDSAMYLCASSSKVPTASFYEQYFGPGTRLTVT.

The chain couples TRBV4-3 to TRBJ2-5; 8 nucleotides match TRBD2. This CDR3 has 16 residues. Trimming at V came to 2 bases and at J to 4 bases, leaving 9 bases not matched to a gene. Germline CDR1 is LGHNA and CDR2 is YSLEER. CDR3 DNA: TGCGCCAGCAGCCAAACGGGGGGCGGGAGGAGAGAGACCCAGTACTTC. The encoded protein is CASSQTGGGRRETQYF.

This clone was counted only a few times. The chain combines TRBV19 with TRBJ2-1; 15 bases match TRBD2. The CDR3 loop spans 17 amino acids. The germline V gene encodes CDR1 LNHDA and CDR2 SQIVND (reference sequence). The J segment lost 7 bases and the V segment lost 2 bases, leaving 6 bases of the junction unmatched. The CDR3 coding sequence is TGTGCCAGTAGTATATGGGGACTAGCGGGAGGTTTTAATGAGCAGTTCTTC. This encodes CASSIWGLAGGFNEQFF.

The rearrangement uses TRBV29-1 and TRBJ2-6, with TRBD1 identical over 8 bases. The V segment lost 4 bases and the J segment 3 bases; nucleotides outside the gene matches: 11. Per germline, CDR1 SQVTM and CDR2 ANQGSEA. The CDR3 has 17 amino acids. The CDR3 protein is CSVVSGQGVGGANVLTF. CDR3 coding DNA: TGCAGCGTTGTGAGCGGACAGGGCGTCGGTGGGGCCAACGTCCTGACTTTC.

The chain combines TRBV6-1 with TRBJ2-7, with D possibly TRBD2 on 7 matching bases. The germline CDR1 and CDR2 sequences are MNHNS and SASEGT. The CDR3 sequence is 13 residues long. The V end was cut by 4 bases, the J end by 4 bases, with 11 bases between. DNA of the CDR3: TGTGCCAGCAGTGCTGAGGGGGGGTACGAGCAGTACTTC. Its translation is CASSAEGGYEQYF.

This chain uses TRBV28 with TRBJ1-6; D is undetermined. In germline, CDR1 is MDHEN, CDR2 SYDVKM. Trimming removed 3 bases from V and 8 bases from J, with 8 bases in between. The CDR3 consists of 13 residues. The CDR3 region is CASSFGRDSPLHF. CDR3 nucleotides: TGTGCCAGCAGTTTCGGGAGAGATTCACCCCTCCACTTT.

The CDR3 here is CASSVIEGAEQFF. The CDR3 region has the DNA TGTGCCAGCAGCGTAATTGAGGGGGCTGAGCAGTTCTTC. The chain combines TRBV9 with TRBJ2-1; 7 nucleotides align to TRBD1. The germline gives CDR1 SGDLS, CDR2 YYNGEE. CDR3 length: 13 amino acids. The V gene end was trimmed by 1 base and the J gene end by 9 bases; junction bases not matched to a gene: 4.

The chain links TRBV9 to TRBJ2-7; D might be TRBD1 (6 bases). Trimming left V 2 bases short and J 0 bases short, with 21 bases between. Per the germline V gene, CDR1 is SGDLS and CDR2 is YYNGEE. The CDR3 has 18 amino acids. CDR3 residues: CASSVHPTGQAISYEQYF. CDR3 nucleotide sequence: TGTGCCAGCAGCGTCCACCCGACGGGACAAGCAATCTCCTACGAGCAGTACTTC. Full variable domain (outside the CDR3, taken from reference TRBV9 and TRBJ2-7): DSGVTQTPKHLITATGQRVTLRCSPRSGDLSVYWYQQSLDQGLQFLIQYYNGEERAKGNILERFSAQQFPDLHSELNLSSLELGDSALYFCASSVHPTGQAISYEQYFGPGTRLTVT.

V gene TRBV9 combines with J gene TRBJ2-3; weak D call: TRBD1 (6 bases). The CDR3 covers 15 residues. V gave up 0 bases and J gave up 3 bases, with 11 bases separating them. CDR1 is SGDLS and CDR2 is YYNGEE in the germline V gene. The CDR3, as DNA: TGTGCCAGCAGCGTAGGAGTCAGGGGAACAGATACGCAGTATTTT. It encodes CASSVGVRGTDTQYF.

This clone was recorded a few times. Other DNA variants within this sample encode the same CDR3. The CDR3 protein is CAWSKDRTGVNEKLFF. The CDR3, as DNA: TGTGCCTGGAGTAAAGACCGGACAGGCGTTAATGAAAAACTGTTTTTT. The chain uses TRBV30 and TRBJ1-4; 7 nucleotides match TRBD1. V shed 2 bases and J 4 bases; nucleotides not matched to a gene: 10. The CDR3 contains 16 residues. Germline CDR1 reads GTSNPN; CDR2 reads SVGIG (reference sequence).

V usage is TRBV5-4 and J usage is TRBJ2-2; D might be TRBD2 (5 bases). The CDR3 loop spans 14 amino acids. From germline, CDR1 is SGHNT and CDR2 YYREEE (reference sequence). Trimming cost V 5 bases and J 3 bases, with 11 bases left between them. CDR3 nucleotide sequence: TGTGCCAGCAGGTTGACCGGGGACACCGGGGAGCTGTTTTTT. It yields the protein CASRLTGDTGELFF.

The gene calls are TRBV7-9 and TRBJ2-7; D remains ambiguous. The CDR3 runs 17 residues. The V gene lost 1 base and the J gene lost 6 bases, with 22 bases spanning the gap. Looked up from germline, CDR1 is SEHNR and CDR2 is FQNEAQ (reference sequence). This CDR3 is CASSLGTWPAFRGEQYF. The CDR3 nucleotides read TGTGCCAGCAGCTTAGGAACCTGGCCAGCGTTTCGAGGCGAGCAGTACTTC. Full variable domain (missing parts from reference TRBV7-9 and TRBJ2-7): DTGVSQNPRHKITKRGQNVTFRCDPISEHNRLYWYRQTLGQGPEFLTYFQNEAQLEKSRLLSDRFSAERPKGSFSTLEIQRTEQGDSAMYLCASSLGTWPAFRGEQYFGPGTRLTVT.

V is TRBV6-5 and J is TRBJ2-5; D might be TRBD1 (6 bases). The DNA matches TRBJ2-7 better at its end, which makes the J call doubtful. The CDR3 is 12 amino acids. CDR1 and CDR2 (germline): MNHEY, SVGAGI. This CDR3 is CASRQGRDEQYF. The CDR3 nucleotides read TGTGCCAGCAGACAGGGTAGGGACGAGCAGTACTTC.